This T cell receptor (beta chain) was documented in a study of T cell changes during pregnancy in multiple sclerosis. Here immunoSEQ multiplex PCR was the method, and the copy in TCRdb shows in-frame clones only, minus some. Here the sample spans around 130,000 clones, under 95% being singletons. V lost 5 bases to trimming and J lost 2 bases, with 3 bases between them. The CDR3 covers 11 residues. Germline CDR1 is SEHNR and CDR2 is FQNEAQ (reference sequence). The receptor was derived from a female donor with multiple sclerosis, enrolled in a pregnancy study. The sample here was peripheral blood, taken before pregnancy. This rearrangement joins TRBV7-9 to TRBJ2-5; no clear D. The CDR3 nucleotides are TGTGCCAGCAGCCCTCAAGAGACCCAGTACTTC. Its translation is CASSPQETQYF. Full variable domain (outside the CDR3, taken from reference TRBV7-9 and TRBJ2-5): DTGVSQNPRHKITKRGQNVTFRCDPISEHNRLYWYRQTLGQGPEFLTYFQNEAQLEKSRLLSDRFSAERPKGSFSTLEIQRTEQGDSAMYLCASSPQETQYFGPGTRLLVL.